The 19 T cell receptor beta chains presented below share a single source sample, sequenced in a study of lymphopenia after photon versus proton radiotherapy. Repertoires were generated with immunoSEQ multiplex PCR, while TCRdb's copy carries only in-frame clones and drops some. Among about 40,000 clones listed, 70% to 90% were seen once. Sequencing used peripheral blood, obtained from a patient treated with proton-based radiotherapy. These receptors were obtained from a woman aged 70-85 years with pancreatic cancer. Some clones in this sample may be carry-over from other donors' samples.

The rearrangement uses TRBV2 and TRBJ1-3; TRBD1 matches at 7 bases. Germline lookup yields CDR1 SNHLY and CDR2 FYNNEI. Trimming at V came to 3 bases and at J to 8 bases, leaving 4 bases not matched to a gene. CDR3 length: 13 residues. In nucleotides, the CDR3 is TGTGCCAGCAGTGAGTCCAGGGGGGACACCATATATTTT. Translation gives CASSESRGDTIYF. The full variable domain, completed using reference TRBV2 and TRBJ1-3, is EPEVTQTPSHQVTQMGQEVILRCVPISNHLYFYWYRQILGQKVEFLVSFYNNEISEKSEIFDDQFSVERPDGSNFTLKIRSTKLEDSAMYFCASSESRGDTIYFGEGSWLTVV.

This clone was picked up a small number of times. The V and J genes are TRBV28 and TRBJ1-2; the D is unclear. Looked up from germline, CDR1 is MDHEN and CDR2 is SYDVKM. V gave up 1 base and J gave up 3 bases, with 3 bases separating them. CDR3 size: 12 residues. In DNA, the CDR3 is TGTGCCAGCAGTTTATTCGACTATGGCTACACCTTC. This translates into CASSLFDYGYTF.

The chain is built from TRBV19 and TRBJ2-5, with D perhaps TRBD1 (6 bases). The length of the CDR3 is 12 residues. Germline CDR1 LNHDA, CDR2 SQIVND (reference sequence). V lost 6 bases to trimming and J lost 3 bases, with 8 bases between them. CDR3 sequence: CASRDRKETQYF. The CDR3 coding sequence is TGTGCCAGTAGAGACAGGAAAGAGACCCAGTACTTC.

The CDR3 nucleotides are TGCAGCGTTGAAGATTTGGGGGGGTTCTATGGCTACACCTTC. Amino acid sequence: CSVEDLGGFYGYTF. V usage is TRBV29-1 and J usage is TRBJ1-2, with D maybe TRBD1 (5 bases). V dropped 0 bases and J dropped 4 bases, with 12 bases sitting between them. The CDR3 is made up of 14 amino acids. In germline, CDR1 is SQVTM, CDR2 ANQGSEA.

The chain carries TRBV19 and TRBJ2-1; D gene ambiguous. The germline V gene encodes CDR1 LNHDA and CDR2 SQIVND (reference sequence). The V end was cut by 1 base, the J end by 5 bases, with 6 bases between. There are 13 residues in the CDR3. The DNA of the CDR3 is TGTGCCAGTAGTATAGCGAGTAACAATGAGCAGTTCTTC. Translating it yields CASSIASNNEQFF.

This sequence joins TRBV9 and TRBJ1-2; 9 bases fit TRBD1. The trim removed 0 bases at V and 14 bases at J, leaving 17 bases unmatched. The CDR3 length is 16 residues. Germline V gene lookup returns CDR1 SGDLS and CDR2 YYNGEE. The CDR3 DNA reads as TGTGCCAGCAGCGTAGGGGGGCCGGGACAGGGAGAATGGCTGACCTTC. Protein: CASSVGGPGQGEWLTF.

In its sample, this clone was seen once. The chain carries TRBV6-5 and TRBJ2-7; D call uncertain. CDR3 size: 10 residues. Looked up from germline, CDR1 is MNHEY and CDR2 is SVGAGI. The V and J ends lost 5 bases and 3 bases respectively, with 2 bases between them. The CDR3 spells CASSNYEQYF. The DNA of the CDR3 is TGTGCCAGCAGTAACTACGAGCAGTACTTC.

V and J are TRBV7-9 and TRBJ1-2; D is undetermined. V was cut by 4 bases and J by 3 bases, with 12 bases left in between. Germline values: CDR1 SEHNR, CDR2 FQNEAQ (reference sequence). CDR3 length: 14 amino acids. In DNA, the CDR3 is TGTGCCAGCAGCTCGGACCTGGTCGACTATGGCTACACCTTC. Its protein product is CASSSDLVDYGYTF.

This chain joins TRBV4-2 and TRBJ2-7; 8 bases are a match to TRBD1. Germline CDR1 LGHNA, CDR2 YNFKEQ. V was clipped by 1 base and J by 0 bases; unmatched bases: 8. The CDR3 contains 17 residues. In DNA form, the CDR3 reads TGTGCCAGCAGCCAAGCTAACAGGGGGGCAGACTCCTACGAGCAGTACTTC. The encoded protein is CASSQANRGADSYEQYF.

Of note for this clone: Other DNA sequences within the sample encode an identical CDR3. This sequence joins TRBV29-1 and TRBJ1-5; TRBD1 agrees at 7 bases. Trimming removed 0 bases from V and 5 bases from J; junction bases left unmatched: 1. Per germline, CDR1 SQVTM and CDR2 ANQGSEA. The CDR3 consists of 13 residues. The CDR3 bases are TGCAGCGTTGAAGAGGACAGGTATCAGCCCCAGCATTTT. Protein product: CSVEEDRYQPQHF. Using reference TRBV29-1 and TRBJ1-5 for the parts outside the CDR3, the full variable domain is SAVISQKPSRDICQRGTSLTIQCQVDSQVTMMFWYRQQPGQSLTLIATANQGSEATYESGFVIDKFPISRPNLTFSTLTVSNMSPEDSSIYLCSVEEDRYQPQHFGDGTRLSIL.

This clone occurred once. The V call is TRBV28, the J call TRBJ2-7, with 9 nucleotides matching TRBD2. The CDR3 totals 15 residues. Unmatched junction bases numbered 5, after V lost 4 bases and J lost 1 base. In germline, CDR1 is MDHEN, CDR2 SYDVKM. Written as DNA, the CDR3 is TGTGCCAGCAGTTCTACTAGCGGGTTTTCCTACGAGCAGTACTTC. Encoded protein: CASSSTSGFSYEQYF.

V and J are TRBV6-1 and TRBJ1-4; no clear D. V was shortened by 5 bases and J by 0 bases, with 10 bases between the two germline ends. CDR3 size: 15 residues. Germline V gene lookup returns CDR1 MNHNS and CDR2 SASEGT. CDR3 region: CASSTPGATNEKLFF. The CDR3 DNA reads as TGTGCCAGCAGTACACCCGGGGCAACTAATGAAAAACTGTTTTTT.

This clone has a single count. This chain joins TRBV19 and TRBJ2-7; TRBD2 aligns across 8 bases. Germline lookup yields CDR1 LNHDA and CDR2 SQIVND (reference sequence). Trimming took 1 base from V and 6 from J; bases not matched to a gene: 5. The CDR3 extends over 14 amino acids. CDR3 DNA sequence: TGTGCCAGTAGTATAGGCCGGGAGGGTACCGAGCAGTACTTC. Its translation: CASSIGREGTEQYF.

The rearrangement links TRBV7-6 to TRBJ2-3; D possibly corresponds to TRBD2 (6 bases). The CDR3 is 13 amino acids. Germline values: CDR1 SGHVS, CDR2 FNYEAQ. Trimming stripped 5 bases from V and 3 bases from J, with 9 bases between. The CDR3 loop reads CASSARGTDTQYF. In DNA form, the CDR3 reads TGTGCCAGCAGCGCACGGGGGACAGATACGCAGTATTTT.

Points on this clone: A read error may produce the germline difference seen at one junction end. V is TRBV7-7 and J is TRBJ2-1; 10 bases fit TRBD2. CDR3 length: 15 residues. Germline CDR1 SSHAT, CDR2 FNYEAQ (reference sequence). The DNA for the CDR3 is TGTGCTAGCAGCGCAACTAGCGGGAACTTCGCTGAGCAGTTCTTC. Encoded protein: CASSATSGNFAEQFF.

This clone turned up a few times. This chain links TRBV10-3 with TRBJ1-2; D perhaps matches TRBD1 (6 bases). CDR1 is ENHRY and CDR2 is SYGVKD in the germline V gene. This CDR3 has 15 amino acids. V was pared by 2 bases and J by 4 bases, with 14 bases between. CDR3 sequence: CAISEQTGGLYGYTF. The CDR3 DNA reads TGTGCCATCAGTGAGCAGACAGGCGGCCTCTATGGCTACACCTTC.

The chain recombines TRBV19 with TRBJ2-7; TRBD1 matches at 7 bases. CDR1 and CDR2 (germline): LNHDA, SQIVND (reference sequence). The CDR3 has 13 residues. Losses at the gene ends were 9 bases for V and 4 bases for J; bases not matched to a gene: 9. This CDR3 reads CARDSGTDYEQYF. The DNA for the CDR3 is TGTGCCAGGGATTCAGGGACAGATTACGAGCAGTACTTC.

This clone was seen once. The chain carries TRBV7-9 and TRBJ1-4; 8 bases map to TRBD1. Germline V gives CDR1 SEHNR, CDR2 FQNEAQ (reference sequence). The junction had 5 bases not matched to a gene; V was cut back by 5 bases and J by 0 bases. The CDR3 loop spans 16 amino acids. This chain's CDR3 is CASSPGTGTTNEKLFF. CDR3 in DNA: TGTGCCAGCAGCCCCGGGACAGGAACAACTAATGAAAAACTGTTTTTT.

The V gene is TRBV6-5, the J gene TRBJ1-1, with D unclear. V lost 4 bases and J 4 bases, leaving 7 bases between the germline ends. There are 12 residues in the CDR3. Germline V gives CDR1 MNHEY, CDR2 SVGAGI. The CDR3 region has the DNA TGTGCCAGCAGTTCCCCACCCACTGAAGCTTTCTTT. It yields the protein CASSSPPTEAFF.